This T cell receptor beta chain was sequenced for a study of shared clonotypes between healthy human individuals. Study in general: Per donor, three plates held CD4 naive cells, three held CD4 memory, two held CD8 naive and one held CD8 memory. Regarding the study as a whole: Clonotypes shared by all four donors outscored non-shared clonotypes in generation probability.

Authors' data handling: ImmunoSEQ sequences covered only the junction and lacked quality scores; filtering therefore differed. Data came from immunoSEQ multiplex PCR; TCRdb stores just in-frame clones and leaves some out. V, J and clone size derive from that table, while D and trimming were established from the DNA sequence. The sample consists of about 2.2 million clones, 85% to 95% of them appearing once. Trimming took off 3 bases at V and 13 bases at J, with 12 bases between the two ends. This CDR3 comprises 11 residues. CDR1 LNHDA and CDR2 SQIVND come from the germline V gene (reference sequence). This clone appeared a few times. Its antigen remains unidentified. As defined, naive CD8 cells were CD45RO-negative and positively selected for CCR7, with terminally differentiated effector memory CD45RA+ cells excluded.

Input material: naive CD8+ T cells from PBMCs. The chain employs TRBV19 and TRBJ1-2; the D is unclear. The receptor was isolated from a man aged 18 to 29 in good health. Some clones in this sample may be carry-over from other donors' samples. CDR3 residues: CASSMVEAVTF. The CDR3 DNA is TGTGCCAGTAGTATGGTGGAGGCCGTCACCTTC.